The rows below give T cell receptor beta chains drawn from one sample of a study of CD8+ T cells in alopecia areata. Using immunoSEQ multiplex PCR, the repertoire was profiled, and TCRdb retains in-frame clones only, with some absent. This sample has about 23,000 clones, with roughly half found just once. Source material: NKG2D-high CD8+ T cells sorted from blood. These receptors were collected from a human donor with alopecia areata. Both conserved end residues are part of each CDR3. Fields, in order: CDR3 DNA, CDR3 protein, J gene, V gene, clone size, D gene. D genes are given only for firm matches. A clone size is listed for some rows: how often the clone was seen (once, few, many), or a class if it is expanded.

CDR3 DNA: TGTGCCAGCAGCTTAGCTGGGCTAGCTTCGAACAATGAGCAGTTCTTC
CDR3 protein: CASSLAGLASNNEQFF
J gene: TRBJ2-1
V gene: TRBV11-3
clone size: -
D gene: -

CDR3 DNA: TGTGCCAGCAGCTTGACAGGGAGGAACACCGGGGAGCTGTTTTTT
CDR3 protein: CASSLTGRNTGELFF
J gene: TRBJ2-2
V gene: TRBV7-6
clone size: -
D gene: TRBD1

CDR3 DNA: TGCGCCAGCAGCCAAGGTTTCTACGGCCCTAATGAGCAGTTCTTC
CDR3 protein: CASSQGFYGPNEQFF
J gene: TRBJ2-1
V gene: TRBV4-1
clone size: few
D gene: -

CDR3 DNA: TGCGTCCGCAGGGACAGGGACAACGAGCAGTACTTC
CDR3 protein: CVRRDRDNEQYF
J gene: TRBJ2-7
V gene: TRBV5-1
clone size: -
D gene: TRBD1

CDR3 DNA: TGCGCCAGCAGCTATGAAGGGGGGTACACTGAAGCTTTCTTT
CDR3 protein: CASSYEGGYTEAFF
J gene: TRBJ1-1
V gene: TRBV5-1
clone size: -
D gene: -

CDR3 DNA: TGTGCCAGCAGCTTAGGCTGGACTAGCGGGAGCTCCTACAATGAGCAGTTCTTC
CDR3 protein: CASSLGWTSGSSYNEQFF
J gene: TRBJ2-1
V gene: TRBV13
clone size: once
D gene: TRBD2

CDR3 DNA: TGTGCCAGCAGCTCGCCACCTAGACGACCGTACTATGGCTACACCTTC
CDR3 protein: CASSSPPRRPYYGYTF
J gene: TRBJ1-2
V gene: TRBV28
clone size: -
D gene: -

CDR3 DNA: TGCGCCAGCAGCTTGGGAGGTAGCACTGAAGCTTTCTTT
CDR3 protein: CASSLGGSTEAFF
J gene: TRBJ1-1
V gene: TRBV5-1
clone size: -
D gene: -

CDR3 DNA: TGTGCCAGCAGCCCCCACCCCTCGGACAGGGTCTCCTACGAGCAGTACTTC
CDR3 protein: CASSPHPSDRVSYEQYF
J gene: TRBJ2-7
V gene: TRBV7-6
clone size: -
D gene: TRBD1

CDR3 DNA: TGTGCCAGCAGCTCCCCACTAGCCGGCCGCCTCTCCTACGAGCAGTACTTC
CDR3 protein: CASSSPLAGRLSYEQYF
J gene: TRBJ2-7
V gene: TRBV11-3
clone size: -
D gene: -

CDR3 DNA: TGTGCCAGTAGTCCCAGGGACAGGTCAGCGCAAGAGACCCAGTACTTC
CDR3 protein: CASSPRDRSAQETQYF
J gene: TRBJ2-5
V gene: TRBV19
clone size: -
D gene: TRBD1

CDR3 DNA: TGTGCCAGCAGTCCTAGACGGATAGGGTTCCAGCCCCAGCATTTT
CDR3 protein: CASSPRRIGFQPQHF
J gene: TRBJ1-5
V gene: TRBV28
clone size: -
D gene: -

CDR3 DNA: TGTGCCAGCAGTCAGGTCCCTGGTTTGACCGAGCAGTACTTC
CDR3 protein: CASSQVPGLTEQYF
J gene: TRBJ2-7
V gene: TRBV27
clone size: -
D gene: -

CDR3 DNA: TGCGCCAGCAGCCAAGATCGAGGCAACACAGATACGCAGTATTTT
CDR3 protein: CASSQDRGNTDTQYF
J gene: TRBJ2-3
V gene: TRBV4-1
clone size: -
D gene: -

CDR3 DNA: TGTGCCAGCAGCGTATTGATAGCGGGAGACGAGCAGTACTTC
CDR3 protein: CASSVLIAGDEQYF
J gene: TRBJ2-7
V gene: TRBV9
clone size: -
D gene: TRBD2

CDR3 DNA: TGTGCCAGCAGCGCGACAGGGGTGGAGGCAGATACGCAGTATTTT
CDR3 protein: CASSATGVEADTQYF
J gene: TRBJ2-3
V gene: TRBV6-6
clone size: -
D gene: TRBD1

CDR3 DNA: TGTGCCAGCAGCTTTGGGCAGCGTAATGAGCAGTTCTTC
CDR3 protein: CASSFGQRNEQFF
J gene: TRBJ2-1
V gene: TRBV7-2
clone size: many
D gene: -

CDR3 DNA: TGTGCCAGCAGCCCCGGGACAGGAGGCTACAATGAGCAGTTCTTC
CDR3 protein: CASSPGTGGYNEQFF
J gene: TRBJ2-1
V gene: TRBV11-2
clone size: few
D gene: TRBD1

CDR3 DNA: TGTGCCAGCAGCGTGGTGAGCACTGAAGCTTTCTTT
CDR3 protein: CASSVVSTEAFF
J gene: TRBJ1-1
V gene: TRBV5-6
clone size: -
D gene: -

CDR3 DNA: TGTGCCAGCAGCTTTTTGCGGAGCCCCACAGATACGCAGTATTTT
CDR3 protein: CASSFLRSPTDTQYF
J gene: TRBJ2-3
V gene: TRBV5-8
clone size: -
D gene: -

CDR3 DNA: TGTGCCAGCAGTCCGCCGGCCGGGGCCAACGTCCTGACTTTC
CDR3 protein: CASSPPAGANVLTF
J gene: TRBJ2-6
V gene: TRBV27
clone size: -
D gene: -

CDR3 DNA: TGCGCCAGCAGCCGCTGGCGGGAAGACGAAAAACTGTTTTTT
CDR3 protein: CASSRWREDEKLFF
J gene: TRBJ1-4
V gene: TRBV4-1
clone size: -
D gene: -

CDR3 DNA: TGTGCCAGCAGCTTGGGATGGGAGTCCGGGGAGCTGTTTTTT
CDR3 protein: CASSLGWESGELFF
J gene: TRBJ2-2
V gene: TRBV5-6
clone size: -
D gene: -

CDR3 DNA: TGTGCCAGCAGCGGACTTAGAATGGAAGAGGACAATGAGCAGTTCTTC
CDR3 protein: CASSGLRMEEDNEQFF
J gene: TRBJ2-1
V gene: TRBV7-3
clone size: -
D gene: -

CDR3 DNA: TGTGCCAGCACGGATTGGGTTGGCTACACCTTC
CDR3 protein: CASTDWVGYTF
J gene: TRBJ1-2
V gene: TRBV2
clone size: -
D gene: -

CDR3 DNA: TGCAGCGTTGGACGGGTGGGGGAGACCCAGTACTTC
CDR3 protein: CSVGRVGETQYF
J gene: TRBJ2-5
V gene: TRBV29-1
clone size: -
D gene: -

CDR3 DNA: TGTGCCAGTAGTATAGACCCCCCCAGGACCGGGGAGCTGTTTTTT
CDR3 protein: CASSIDPPRTGELFF
J gene: TRBJ2-2
V gene: TRBV19
clone size: -
D gene: -

CDR3 DNA: TGTGCCAGCAGCGTAGTGCCAGGGATGGGGGATGGCTACACCTTC
CDR3 protein: CASSVVPGMGDGYTF
J gene: TRBJ1-2
V gene: TRBV9
clone size: once
D gene: -

CDR3 DNA: TGTGCTAGTGGCCCGACGAAGTTTGGCAATGAGCAGTTCTTC
CDR3 protein: CASGPTKFGNEQFF
J gene: TRBJ2-1
V gene: TRBV12-5
clone size: -
D gene: -

CDR3 DNA: TGCAGCGTTGAAGATGCCGGACTAGCGGGAGGAAAACCCTACGAGCAGTACTTC
CDR3 protein: CSVEDAGLAGGKPYEQYF
J gene: TRBJ2-7
V gene: TRBV29-1
clone size: -
D gene: TRBD2

CDR3 DNA: TGTGCCAGTAGTATAGTAGTTACGCAAGAGACCCAGTACTTC
CDR3 protein: CASSIVVTQETQYF
J gene: TRBJ2-5
V gene: TRBV19
clone size: few
D gene: -

CDR3 DNA: TGCGCCAGCAGCTTGGATCCAGGCTATGGCTACACCTTC
CDR3 protein: CASSLDPGYGYTF
J gene: TRBJ1-2
V gene: TRBV5-1
clone size: -
D gene: -

CDR3 DNA: TGTGCCAGCAGCTTAGACGGGGACAGACTACAATCCTACGAGCAGTACTTC
CDR3 protein: CASSLDGDRLQSYEQYF
J gene: TRBJ2-7
V gene: TRBV7-2
clone size: -
D gene: TRBD1

CDR3 DNA: TGTGCCAGCTCGACAGGGATGAACACTGAAGCTTTCTTT
CDR3 protein: CASSTGMNTEAFF
J gene: TRBJ1-1
V gene: TRBV27
clone size: -
D gene: TRBD1

CDR3 DNA: TGCGCCAGCAGCGAAACAGGGGTCGAGCAGTACTTC
CDR3 protein: CASSETGVEQYF
J gene: TRBJ2-7
V gene: TRBV5-1
clone size: once
D gene: TRBD1

CDR3 DNA: TGTGCCAGCAGTTTTGCGGAGTGGGAAGCTTTCTTT
CDR3 protein: CASSFAEWEAFF
J gene: TRBJ1-1
V gene: TRBV28
clone size: -
D gene: -

CDR3 DNA: TGTGCCAGCAGTTTAGCAGGACTAGCGGAATACAATGAGCAGTTCTTC
CDR3 protein: CASSLAGLAEYNEQFF
J gene: TRBJ2-1
V gene: TRBV27
clone size: -
D gene: TRBD2

CDR3 DNA: TGTGCCACCAGCAGGAAACAGGGGAATTATCCCGGGGAGCTGTTTTTT
CDR3 protein: CATSRKQGNYPGELFF
J gene: TRBJ2-2
V gene: TRBV15
clone size: -
D gene: TRBD1

CDR3 DNA: TGTGCCAGCAGCGTATTCATGAACACTGAAGCTTTCTTT
CDR3 protein: CASSVFMNTEAFF
J gene: TRBJ1-1
V gene: TRBV7-6
clone size: -
D gene: -

CDR3 DNA: TGTGCCAGCAGCTCTAGCGGGGCTAGCACAGATACGCAGTATTTT
CDR3 protein: CASSSSGASTDTQYF
J gene: TRBJ2-3
V gene: TRBV7-9
clone size: few
D gene: TRBD2

CDR3 DNA: TGTGCCAGCAGCCCCCCGCGGCTAGTGAATGAGCAGTTCTTC
CDR3 protein: CASSPPRLVNEQFF
J gene: TRBJ2-1
V gene: TRBV11-2
clone size: -
D gene: -

CDR3 DNA: TGTGCCACCAGCAGAGATTTCTCGCAGCCGACAGGGGATGAGCAGTTCTTC
CDR3 protein: CATSRDFSQPTGDEQFF
J gene: TRBJ2-1
V gene: TRBV15
clone size: -
D gene: TRBD1

CDR3 DNA: TGCGCCAGCAGTGAGTCGATGGGGAGCAATCAGCCCCAGCATTTT
CDR3 protein: CASSESMGSNQPQHF
J gene: TRBJ1-5
V gene: TRBV10-2
clone size: -
D gene: -

CDR3 DNA: TGTGCCAGCAGCTTACGGACAGTCTCACGAGGCGAGCAGTACTTC
CDR3 protein: CASSLRTVSRGEQYF
J gene: TRBJ2-7
V gene: TRBV11-2
clone size: -
D gene: -

CDR3 DNA: TGTGCCAGCAGCTACAAGAGGGTCTCCGCCGAGCAGTACTTC
CDR3 protein: CASSYKRVSAEQYF
J gene: TRBJ2-7
V gene: TRBV5-6
clone size: -
D gene: -

CDR3 DNA: TGTGCCACCAGCAGAGTCGAGGCATCCCGGGACAGGGGCTACAATGAGCAGTTCTTC
CDR3 protein: CATSRVEASRDRGYNEQFF
J gene: TRBJ2-1
V gene: TRBV15
clone size: -
D gene: TRBD1

CDR3 DNA: TGTGCCAGCAGTTCCCAAGGGGAACTCGGCTACACCTTC
CDR3 protein: CASSSQGELGYTF
J gene: TRBJ1-2
V gene: TRBV27
clone size: few
D gene: -

CDR3 DNA: TGTGCCAGCAGCGTGGTGAACACTGAAGCTTTCTTT
CDR3 protein: CASSVVNTEAFF
J gene: TRBJ1-1
V gene: TRBV5-6
clone size: -
D gene: -

CDR3 DNA: TGTGCCAGCAGTTACTCTGGACTAGCGGGGAATGAGCAGTTCTTC
CDR3 protein: CASSYSGLAGNEQFF
J gene: TRBJ2-1
V gene: TRBV6-5
clone size: -
D gene: TRBD2

CDR3 DNA: TGTGCCAGCAGTTCTGCCTCCTACGAGCAGTACTTC
CDR3 protein: CASSSASYEQYF
J gene: TRBJ2-7
V gene: TRBV7-9
clone size: -
D gene: -

CDR3 DNA: TGCAGCGCGGGGATTCACATGAACACTGAAGCTTTCTTT
CDR3 protein: CSAGIHMNTEAFF
J gene: TRBJ1-1
V gene: TRBV29-1
clone size: -
D gene: -

CDR3 DNA: TGTGCCAGCAGCTTAGGCGAAACCAACTACGAGCAGTACTTC
CDR3 protein: CASSLGETNYEQYF
J gene: TRBJ2-7
V gene: TRBV7-6
clone size: -
D gene: -

CDR3 DNA: TGTGCCACCAGCAGAGAACCCCAGGGGGCTGTAGATACGCAGTATTTT
CDR3 protein: CATSREPQGAVDTQYF
J gene: TRBJ2-3
V gene: TRBV15
clone size: -
D gene: TRBD1

CDR3 DNA: TGTGCCAGCAGCCCCACTCCGGGACAGACTTACGAGCAGTACTTC
CDR3 protein: CASSPTPGQTYEQYF
J gene: TRBJ2-7
V gene: TRBV27
clone size: -
D gene: TRBD1

CDR3 DNA: TGTGCCACTAAGGGGTGGGAAGACAATCAGCCCCAGCATTTT
CDR3 protein: CATKGWEDNQPQHF
J gene: TRBJ1-5
V gene: TRBV27
clone size: few
D gene: -